Below, one T cell receptor (beta chain) is given with its context. Its antigen is unidentified. Other DNA sequences within the sample encode an identical CDR3. These data belong to a study of shared clonotypes between healthy human individuals. The authors divided CD4+ cells into CD45RA+ naive and CD45RA-negative memory subsets. The table came from immunoSEQ multiplex PCR; TCRdb's copy has only in-frame clones and leaves some out. This table holds a few million clones, more than 80% found once. General observations from the study: All-four-donor shared clonotypes had higher generation probabilities than non-shared clonotypes did. Rarefaction exposed incomplete sorted-subset sequencing despite large depth.

CDR3 length: 15 amino acids. Germline V gene sequence: CDR1 SGHRS, CDR2 YFSETQ. Trimming cost V 1 base and J 1 base; bases outside gene matches: 1. The sequenced material came from naive CD4+ T cells sorted from blood. As for subset: CD45RA+ positively selected. The V call is TRBV5-1, the J call TRBJ1-5; TRBD1 matches 8 bases. The receptor's source is a young man in good health. CDR3 protein: CASSLTGGSNQPQHF. The DNA for the CDR3 is TGCGCCAGCAGCTTGACAGGGGGAAGCAATCAGCCCCAGCATTTT.